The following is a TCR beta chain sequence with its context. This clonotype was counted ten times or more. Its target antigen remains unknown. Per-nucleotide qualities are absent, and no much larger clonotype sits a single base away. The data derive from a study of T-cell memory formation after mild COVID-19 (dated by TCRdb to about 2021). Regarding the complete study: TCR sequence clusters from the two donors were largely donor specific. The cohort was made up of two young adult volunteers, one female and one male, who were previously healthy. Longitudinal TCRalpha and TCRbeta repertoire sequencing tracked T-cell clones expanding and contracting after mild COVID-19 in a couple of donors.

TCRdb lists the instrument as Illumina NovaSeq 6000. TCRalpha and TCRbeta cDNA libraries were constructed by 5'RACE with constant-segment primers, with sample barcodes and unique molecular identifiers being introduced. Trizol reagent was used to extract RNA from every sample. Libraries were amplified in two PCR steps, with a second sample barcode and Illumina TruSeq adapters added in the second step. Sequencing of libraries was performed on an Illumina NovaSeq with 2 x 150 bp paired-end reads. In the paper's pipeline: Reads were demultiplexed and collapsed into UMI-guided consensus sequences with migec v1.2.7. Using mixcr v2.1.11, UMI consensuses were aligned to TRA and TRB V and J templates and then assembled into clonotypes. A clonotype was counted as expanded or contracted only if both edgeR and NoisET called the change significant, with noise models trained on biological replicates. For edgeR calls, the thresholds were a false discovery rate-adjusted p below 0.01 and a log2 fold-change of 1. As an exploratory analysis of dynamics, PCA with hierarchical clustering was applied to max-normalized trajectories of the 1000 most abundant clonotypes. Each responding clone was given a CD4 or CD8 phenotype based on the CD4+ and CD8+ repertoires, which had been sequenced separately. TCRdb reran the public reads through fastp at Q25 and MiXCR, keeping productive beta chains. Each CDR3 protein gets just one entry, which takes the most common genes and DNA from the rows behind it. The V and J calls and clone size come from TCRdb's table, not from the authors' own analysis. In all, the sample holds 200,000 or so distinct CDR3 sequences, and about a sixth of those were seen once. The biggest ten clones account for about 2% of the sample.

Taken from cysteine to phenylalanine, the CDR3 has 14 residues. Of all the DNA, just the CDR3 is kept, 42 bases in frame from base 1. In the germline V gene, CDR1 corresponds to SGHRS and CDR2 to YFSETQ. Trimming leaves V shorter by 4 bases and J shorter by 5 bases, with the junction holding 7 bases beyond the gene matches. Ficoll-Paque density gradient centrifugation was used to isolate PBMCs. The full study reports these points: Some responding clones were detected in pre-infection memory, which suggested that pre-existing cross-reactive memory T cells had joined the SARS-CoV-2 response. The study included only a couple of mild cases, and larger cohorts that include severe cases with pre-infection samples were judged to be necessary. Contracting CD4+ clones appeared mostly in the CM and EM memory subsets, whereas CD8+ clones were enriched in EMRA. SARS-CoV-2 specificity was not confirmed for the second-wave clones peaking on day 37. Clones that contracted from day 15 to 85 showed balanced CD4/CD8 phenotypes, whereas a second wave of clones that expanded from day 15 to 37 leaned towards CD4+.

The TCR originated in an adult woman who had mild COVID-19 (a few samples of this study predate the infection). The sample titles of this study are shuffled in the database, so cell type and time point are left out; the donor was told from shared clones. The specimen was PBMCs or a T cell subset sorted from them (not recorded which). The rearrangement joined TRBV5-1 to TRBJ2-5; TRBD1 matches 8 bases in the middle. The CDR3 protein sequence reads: CASSNDRGDETQYF. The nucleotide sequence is TGCGCCAGCAGCAACGACAGGGGCGATGAGACCCAGTACTTC.